The text below deals with one TCR beta chain. The PCR ran on 60 Vbeta and 13 Jbeta primers. Sequenced by immunoSEQ multiplex PCR; TCRdb stores in-frame clones only, minus some. This table has 90,000 to 150,000 clones, roughly three fifths appearing once. This sample is drawn from a study of cytomegalovirus exposure and HLA in healthy donors. Study details: A data release that came early held roughly 85 million unique TCRs from HLA-typed donors.

The CDR3 is 15 amino acids. The V gene's germline CDR1 is MNHEY and CDR2 SVGAGI. V was trimmed by 2 bases and J by 1 base, leaving 12 bases between them. Input material: PBMCs. This chain joins TRBV6-5 and TRBJ2-7; weak D call: TRBD1 (5 bases). This clonotype originated in a man in his forties in good health and CMV-seropositive. CDR3 DNA: TGTGCCAGCAGTTACGCAAGGGGCCCTTCCTACGAGCAGTACTTC. Translated: CASSYARGPSYEQYF.